Each of the 26 T cell receptor beta chains below was sequenced from the same sample in a study of cytomegalovirus exposure and HLA in healthy donors. PCR amplification relied on 60 Vbeta primers (plus 13 Jbeta primers). Here immunoSEQ multiplex PCR was the method, and the copy in TCRdb shows in-frame clones only, minus some. The sample has around 130,000 clones; roughly two thirds are singletons. Sequencing input: PBMCs. The receptor set was obtained from a man under 40 in good health and CMV-seropositive.

V is TRBV5-1 and J is TRBJ2-7; 7 positions match TRBD1. Germline-derived CDR1 and CDR2 are SGHRS and YFSETQ. CDR3 length equals 16 residues. The J segment lost 1 base and the V segment lost 2 bases, leaving 9 bases of the junction unmatched. CDR3 sequence: CASSFPPGQTSYEQYF. The CDR3 DNA reads TGCGCCAGCAGCTTTCCACCGGGACAGACTTCCTACGAGCAGTACTTC.

The CDR3 DNA follows: TGTGCCAGCAGCCTTTCACAGGGGTATGGCTACACCTTC. Its protein is CASSLSQGYGYTF. This chain links TRBV27 with TRBJ1-2, with TRBD1 matching 7 bases. CDR3 size: 13 residues. Germline assignment: CDR1 MNHEY and CDR2 SMNVEV (reference sequence). Unmatched junction bases numbered 6, after V lost 6 bases and J lost 5 bases.

In the case of this clone: The junction and the germline gene differ at one end; a read error may be behind it. The chain links TRBV11-2 to TRBJ1-5; TRBD1 might be the D (6 bases). Germline V gene sequence: CDR1 SGHAT, CDR2 FQNNGV. CDR3 length equals 15 residues. The CDR3 loop reads CVSSLLRGVDQPQHF. CDR3 coding DNA: TGTGTCAGCAGCTTACTCAGGGGTGTGGATCAGCCCCAGCATTTT.

In its sample, this clone was seen a few times. The gene calls are TRBV27 and TRBJ1-1; weak D call: TRBD1 (6 bases). Trimming shortened V by 1 base and J by 4 bases, and 13 bases separated the two germline ends. The length of the CDR3 is 15 residues. Germline CDR1 MNHEY, CDR2 SMNVEV (reference sequence). DNA for the CDR3: TGTGCCAGCAGTTTATGGGGGAGGGGGTTCACTGAAGCTTTCTTT. This translates into CASSLWGRGFTEAFF.

The chain recombines TRBV10-3 with TRBJ2-1, with 7 bases that match TRBD2. CDR3 length: 16 residues. With 4 bases clipped from V and 0 bases from J, the junction kept 6 bases outside the gene matches. Germline V gives CDR1 ENHRY, CDR2 SYGVKD. The CDR3 DNA is TGTGCCATCAGTGCGGAACTAGCGCCCTCCTACAATGAGCAGTTCTTC. Translating it yields CAISAELAPSYNEQFF.

This clone was observed once. V and J are TRBV9 and TRBJ2-1, with 8 bases fitting TRBD2. The CDR3 loop spans 13 amino acids. Germline CDR1 and CDR2: SGDLS and YYNGEE. Trimming took 7 bases from V and 3 from J; bases not matched to a gene: 3. The DNA of the CDR3 is TGTGCCAGCTCGAGCGGGAGCTACAATGAGCAGTTCTTC. Protein sequence: CASSSGSYNEQFF.

The V and J genes are TRBV6-1 and TRBJ1-4, with TRBD1 identical over 10 bases. The J segment lost 8 bases and the V segment lost 5 bases, leaving 8 bases of the junction unmatched. Germline V gene sequence: CDR1 MNHNS, CDR2 SASEGT. The CDR3 extends over 15 amino acids. The CDR3 sequence: CASSFTGTGAEKLFF. The CDR3 DNA follows: TGTGCCAGCAGTTTTACCGGGACAGGGGCGGAAAAACTGTTTTTT.

The chain recombines TRBV5-1 with TRBJ1-1, with D possibly being TRBD1 (6 bases). Germline CDR1 and CDR2: SGHRS and YFSETQ. V lost 3 bases and J lost 1, with 10 bases in between. The CDR3 has 14 residues. The CDR3 loop is CASSSGTRNTEAFF. In nucleotides, the CDR3 is TGCGCCAGCAGCTCCGGGACACGGAACACTGAAGCTTTCTTT.

The sample holds one count of this clone. DNA for the CDR3: TGCAGCGTTAGTGGCGGGGAAAGCTCTGGGGCCAACGTCCTGACTTTC. It encodes CSVSGGESSGANVLTF. The gene calls are TRBV29-1 and TRBJ2-6; D may be TRBD2 (6 bases). V was cut by 5 bases and J by 0 bases, with 14 bases left in between. The CDR3 consists of 16 residues. Looked up from germline, CDR1 is SQVTM and CDR2 is ANQGSEA.

The V and J genes are TRBV10-1 and TRBJ2-7; D is unclear. This CDR3 is built from 13 residues. V lost 0 bases and J lost 7, with 10 bases in between. In germline, CDR1 is WNHNN, CDR2 SYGVQD (reference sequence). In DNA form, the CDR3 reads TGCGCCAGCAGTGAGTCGAGGTCGAGGGAGCAGTACTTC. This sequence encodes CASSESRSREQYF.

This chain connects TRBV6-5 to TRBJ1-1; possibly TRBD1 for D (5 bases). Germline V gene lookup returns CDR1 MNHEY and CDR2 SVGAGI. V shed 4 bases and J shed 0 bases, with 15 bases lying between them. The CDR3 has 16 amino acids. The CDR3 nucleotides are TGTGCCAGCAGTTTGGCGAAGGGGACTATGAACACTGAAGCTTTCTTT. It specifies CASSLAKGTMNTEAFF.

This chain connects TRBV7-3 to TRBJ2-7; a possible D gene is TRBD2 (6 bases). Germline CDR1 reads SGHTA; CDR2 reads FQGTGA. This CDR3 comprises 15 residues. Trimming removed 2 bases at V and 2 bases at J, with 13 bases between. In DNA form, the CDR3 reads TGTGCCAGCAGCTTAGTCGGGGACTCTACCTACGAGCAGTACTTC. Residues: CASSLVGDSTYEQYF.

The rearrangement links TRBV9 to TRBJ2-7, with D perhaps matching TRBD2 (6 bases). Trimming stripped 4 bases from V and 2 bases from J, with 16 bases between. Germline CDR1 SGDLS, CDR2 YYNGEE. The CDR3 covers 15 residues. CDR3: CASSPSGRDPYEQYF. CDR3 nucleotide sequence: TGTGCCAGCAGCCCGTCCGGGAGAGATCCCTACGAGCAGTACTTC.

The CDR3 DNA is TGCGCCAGCAGCCAAGGACAGGTTGGTCAGCCCCAGCATTTT. It is translated as CASSQGQVGQPQHF. The chain employs TRBV5-1 and TRBJ1-5; 7 bases fit TRBD1. Per the germline V gene, CDR1 is SGHRS and CDR2 is YFSETQ. The CDR3 is 14 residues long. The ends lost 4 bases at V and 6 bases at J; junction bases unmatched: 7.

The rearrangement links TRBV29-1 to TRBJ1-4; no clear D gene. Trimming removed 4 bases from V and 5 bases from J, with 11 bases in between. Looked up from germline, CDR1 is SQVTM and CDR2 is ANQGSEA. CDR3 size: 13 residues. The CDR3 loop reads CSVGQAINEKLFF. The CDR3, as DNA: TGCAGCGTTGGGCAGGCGATAAATGAAAAACTGTTTTTT. The entire variable domain, with the rest obtained from reference TRBV29-1 and TRBJ1-4, is as follows: SAVISQKPSRDICQRGTSLTIQCQVDSQVTMMFWYRQQPGQSLTLIATANQGSEATYESGFVIDKFPISRPNLTFSTLTVSNMSPEDSSIYLCSVGQAINEKLFFGSGTQLSVL.

The gene calls are TRBV18 and TRBJ2-7; 15 nucleotides agree with TRBD2. The CDR3 totals 15 residues. Per germline, CDR1 KGHSH and CDR2 LQKENI. V gave up 6 bases and J gave up 6 bases; unmatched junction bases: 6. DNA of the CDR3: TGTGCCAGCTCCCTCGGGACTAGCGGGAGGCGCGAGCAGTACTTC. Protein: CASSLGTSGRREQYF.

The chain links TRBV7-6 to TRBJ2-3; TRBD2 is a possible D gene (6 bases). V was shortened by 4 bases and J by 2 bases, with 19 bases between the two germline ends. In germline, CDR1 is SGHVS, CDR2 FNYEAQ. The CDR3 totals 17 residues. The CDR3 sequence is CASSSKSSGTYTDTQYF. The CDR3 coding sequence is TGTGCCAGCAGCTCGAAAAGCTCCGGGACTTACACAGATACGCAGTATTTT.

The chain is built from TRBV9 and TRBJ2-1, with D perhaps matching TRBD2 (6 bases). Germline assignment: CDR1 SGDLS and CDR2 YYNGEE. The germline V and J ends were trimmed by 0 bases and 7 bases, with 14 bases remaining between them. The CDR3 length is 15 residues. CDR3 sequence: CASSVGGGTLNEQFF. The CDR3 DNA reads as TGTGCCAGCAGCGTAGGTGGCGGGACCCTTAATGAGCAGTTCTTC. The full variable domain, its missing parts supplied by reference TRBV9 and TRBJ2-1, is DSGVTQTPKHLITATGQRVTLRCSPRSGDLSVYWYQQSLDQGLQFLIQYYNGEERAKGNILERFSAQQFPDLHSELNLSSLELGDSALYFCASSVGGGTLNEQFFGPGTRLTVL.

The chain carries TRBV2 and TRBJ1-1; D unclear. Trimming removed 3 bases at V and 6 bases at J, with 14 bases between. Germline-derived CDR1 and CDR2 are SNHLY and FYNNEI. The CDR3 runs to 14 residues. The CDR3 loop is CASSDFPRSSEAFF. DNA for the CDR3: TGTGCCAGCAGTGATTTCCCACGGTCATCTGAAGCTTTCTTT.

The chain employs TRBV6-6 and TRBJ1-5, with D possibly matching TRBD1 (5 bases). From germline, CDR1 is MNHNY and CDR2 SVGAGI (reference sequence). V lost 6 bases to trimming and J lost 3 bases, with 12 bases between them. The CDR3 contains 14 residues. Here the CDR3 DNA reads TGTGCCAGCAGCCATGACAGCCCCAATCAGCCCCAGCATTTT. Translated, it gives CASSHDSPNQPQHF.

This clone was detected only once. The rearrangement uses TRBV18 and TRBJ2-7; the match to TRBD1 covers 7 bases. Per the germline V gene, CDR1 is KGHSH and CDR2 is LQKENI. There are 16 residues in the CDR3. V gave up 0 bases and J gave up 1 base; unmatched junction bases: 6. The CDR3 bases are TGTGCCAGCTCACCACCGTTTGGGACAGTATCCTACGAGCAGTACTTC. Its protein is CASSPPFGTVSYEQYF.

This clone has only a few counts. This rearrangement joins TRBV2 to TRBJ2-7; 8 nucleotides match TRBD1. Germline lookup yields CDR1 SNHLY and CDR2 FYNNEI. This CDR3 contains 16 residues. V lost 6 bases to trimming and J lost 3 bases; unmatched junction nucleotides: 13. Here the CDR3 reads CASRSPGQELIYEQYF. In DNA, the CDR3 is TGTGCCAGCAGGAGCCCGGGACAGGAGCTTATCTACGAGCAGTACTTC. Full variable domain (rest looked up from reference TRBV2 and TRBJ2-7): EPEVTQTPSHQVTQMGQEVILRCVPISNHLYFYWYRQILGQKVEFLVSFYNNEISEKSEIFDDQFSVERPDGSNFTLKIRSTKLEDSAMYFCASRSPGQELIYEQYFGPGTRLTVT.

This clone was recorded once. This chain connects TRBV7-3 to TRBJ2-2; 10 nucleotides align to TRBD2. Unmatched junction bases numbered 1, after V lost 5 bases and J lost 1 base. Germline V lookup: CDR1 SGHTA, CDR2 FQGTGA. The CDR3 has 15 residues. The CDR3 loop is CASSRTSGNTGELFF. In DNA form, the CDR3 reads TGTGCCAGCAGCCGGACTAGCGGGAACACCGGGGAGCTGTTTTTT.

V usage is TRBV7-6 and J usage is TRBJ1-4; 12 bases align to TRBD1. CDR3 length: 19 amino acids. V trimming: 5 bases; J trimming: 8 bases; junction bases outside the gene matches: 18. The germline gives CDR1 SGHVS, CDR2 FNYEAQ. The CDR3 sequence is CASSLTSGTGGISREKLFF. The CDR3 nucleotides read TGTGCCAGCAGCCTCACTTCCGGGACAGGGGGCATCAGTCGGGAAAAACTGTTTTTT.

This chain joins TRBV9 and TRBJ1-2; 7 bases are shared with TRBD1. The germline gives CDR1 SGDLS, CDR2 YYNGEE. This CDR3 region has 14 residues. After removal of 3 bases from V and 3 bases from J, the junction contained 5 bases not matched to a gene. Written as DNA, the CDR3 is TGTGCCAGCAGCGGAGGGGGCGCAGACTATGGCTACACCTTC. The encoded protein is CASSGGGADYGYTF.

The chain joins TRBV28 to TRBJ2-7; 10 bases fit TRBD2. Germline-derived CDR1 and CDR2 are MDHEN and SYDVKM. V shed 5 bases, J shed 2 bases, and the junction held 6 bases outside the gene matches. The CDR3 spans 15 residues. CDR3 nucleotides: TGTGCCAGCAGTGCCGGGACTAGCGTAACCTACGAGCAGTACTTC. Translated: CASSAGTSVTYEQYF.